These 26 T cell receptor beta chains share one sample of origin, sequenced in a study of CD8+ T cells in alopecia areata. RNA, once extracted, was reverse transcribed into cDNA for use as the sequencing template. Generated by immunoSEQ multiplex PCR, the TCRdb table keeps only in-frame clones and is missing some. The repertoire holds 140,000 to 150,000 clones, with around three fifths as singletons. The sample consisted of CD4+ T cells sorted from blood, taken at week 0. The source is a human donor with alopecia areata.

The chain recombines TRBV19 with TRBJ2-3; perhaps TRBD2 as D (5 bases). The CDR3 spans 16 residues. Germline-derived CDR1 and CDR2 are LNHDA and SQIVND (reference sequence). V gave up 7 bases and J gave up 0 bases, with 17 bases separating them. The CDR3 region is CASTSHRGGSTDTQYF. The CDR3 DNA follows: TGTGCCAGTACCTCTCACCGCGGCGGGAGCACAGATACGCAGTATTTT.

The chain carries TRBV2 and TRBJ1-2; D unclear. The CDR3 has 14 residues. The V gene lost 3 bases and the J gene lost 4 bases, with 12 bases spanning the gap. Germline V gene lookup returns CDR1 SNHLY and CDR2 FYNNEI. CDR3 nucleotide sequence: TGTGCCAGCAGTGATCGGCAGACAATCTATGGCTACACCTTC. This sequence encodes CASSDRQTIYGYTF.

This chain links TRBV7-9 with TRBJ2-1, with D maybe TRBD1 (5 bases). CDR3 length: 13 amino acids. Trimming pared 5 bases from V and 9 bases from J, leaving 14 bases between. Per the germline V gene, CDR1 is SEHNR and CDR2 is FQNEAQ (reference sequence). For the CDR3, the DNA is TGTGCCAGCAGCCCCCTAGGGGTTAGTGAGCAGTTCTTC. This encodes CASSPLGVSEQFF.

This clone was recorded only once. The rearrangement joins TRBV18 to TRBJ1-2; maybe TRBD1 (5 bases). Germline loops: CDR1 KGHSH, CDR2 LQKENI. Trimming shortened V by 1 base and J by 4 bases, and 16 bases separated the two germline ends. This CDR3 is 16 amino acids long. The chain's CDR3 is CASSPLEDPGGYGYTF. CDR3 DNA: TGTGCCAGCTCACCACTTGAAGACCCGGGGGGCTATGGCTACACCTTC. Supplemented by reference TRBV18 and TRBJ1-2, the full variable domain reads NAGVMQNPRHLVRRRGQEARLRCSPMKGHSHVYWYRQLPEEGLKFMVYLQKENIIDESGMPKERFSAEFPKEGPSILRIQQVVRGDSAAYFCASSPLEDPGGYGYTFGSGTRLTVV.

This clone appeared a single time. V is TRBV6-5 and J is TRBJ1-2; no firm D call. Trimming shortened V by 5 bases and J by 8 bases, and 12 bases separated the two germline ends. This CDR3 contains 12 residues. Germline V lookup: CDR1 MNHEY, CDR2 SVGAGI. CDR3 DNA sequence: TGTGCCAGCAGTCAAGGATTACAGGGCTACACCTTC. The encoded protein is CASSQGLQGYTF.

The chain is built from TRBV4-3 and TRBJ1-5; D uncertain. V dropped 0 bases and J dropped 6 bases, with 6 bases sitting between them. Germline V CDR1 and CDR2: LGHNA, YSLEER. The CDR3 extends over 13 amino acids. The CDR3 reads CASSQERFQPQHF. As DNA, the CDR3 is TGCGCCAGCAGCCAAGAGCGTTTTCAGCCCCAGCATTTT.

The V call is TRBV7-2, the J call TRBJ2-7; TRBD1 agrees at 8 bases. The V gene end was trimmed by 3 bases and the J gene end by 3 bases; junction bases not matched to a gene: 4. Germline V gene sequence: CDR1 SGHTA, CDR2 FQGNSA. The CDR3 consists of 14 residues. The CDR3 DNA is TGTGCCAGCAGCTTCCAGGGGGCTATCTACGAGCAGTACTTC. It encodes CASSFQGAIYEQYF.

J is TRBJ2-3 and V is TRBV7-9; D is unclear. Trimming pared 1 base from V and 4 bases from J, leaving 6 bases between. The CDR3 length is 13 residues. CDR1 and CDR2 (germline): SEHNR, FQNEAQ (reference sequence). Here the CDR3 DNA reads TGTGCCAGCAGCTTAGTGATTGCAGATACGCAGTATTTT. Its translation is CASSLVIADTQYF.

This clone was found a few times. The gene calls are TRBV29-1 and TRBJ2-1, with D perhaps TRBD1 (6 bases). V lost 7 bases to trimming and J lost 6 bases, with 19 bases between them. From germline, CDR1 is SQVTM and CDR2 ANQGSEA. There are 14 residues in the CDR3. Written as DNA, the CDR3 is TGCAGCGCCGGAACCGGGACACTGAGCAATGAGCAGTTCTTC. This sequence encodes CSAGTGTLSNEQFF.

The rearrangement joins TRBV15 to TRBJ2-2; the D call may be TRBD1 or TRBD2 (6 bases each). The germline V and J ends were trimmed by 3 bases and 8 bases, with 16 bases remaining between them. Germline CDR1 reads LNHNV; CDR2 reads YYDKDF (reference sequence). The length of the CDR3 is 15 residues. CDR3 coding DNA: TGTGCCACCAGCAGTGGGCCGGGGGCAGGAGGGGAGCTGTTTTTT. Its protein product is CATSSGPGAGGELFF.

This clone was recorded only once. V and J are TRBV30 and TRBJ1-1; 7 bases agree with TRBD1. The CDR3 extends over 15 amino acids. Germline lookup yields CDR1 GTSNPN and CDR2 SVGIG (reference sequence). The junction had 4 bases not matched to a gene; V was cut back by 0 bases and J by 0 bases. The CDR3 sequence: CAWSVQGYMNTEAFF. The CDR3 region has the DNA TGTGCCTGGAGTGTACAGGGGTACATGAACACTGAAGCTTTCTTT.

The chain uses TRBV29-1 and TRBJ2-5; TRBD2 matches 11 bases. The V gene's germline CDR1 is SQVTM and CDR2 ANQGSEA. This CDR3 is 15 amino acids long. V trimming: 6 bases; J trimming: 0 bases; junction bases outside the gene matches: 6. CDR3 nucleotide sequence: TGCAGCGTGTCTCTAGCGGGGGGCCACCAAGAGACCCAGTACTTC. Translated, it gives CSVSLAGGHQETQYF.

This sequence joins TRBV29-1 and TRBJ1-2; the D gene is possibly TRBD1 (5 bases). Per germline, CDR1 SQVTM and CDR2 ANQGSEA. The CDR3 has 12 residues. V gave up 4 bases and J gave up 7 bases, with 13 bases separating them. Here the CDR3 reads CSVGEGSFGYTF. The DNA of the CDR3 is TGCAGCGTTGGGGAGGGGTCCTTTGGCTACACCTTC.

The sample holds a few counts of this clone. The chain employs TRBV25-1 and TRBJ1-4, with no clear D. Germline V gene lookup returns CDR1 MGHDK and CDR2 SYGVNS. V was pared by 5 bases and J by 0 bases, with 13 bases between. The CDR3 extends over 16 amino acids. CDR3 DNA: TGTGCCAGCAGTTTTGGCAGAGAAACAACTAATGAAAAACTGTTTTTT. This gives the protein CASSFGRETTNEKLFF.

The chain carries TRBV5-4 and TRBJ2-7; 10 nucleotides line up with TRBD1. Germline V gene sequence: CDR1 SGHNT, CDR2 YYREEE (reference sequence). The ends lost 5 bases at V and 0 bases at J; junction bases unmatched: 5. The CDR3 extends over 15 amino acids. The CDR3 is CASREGQGLSYEQYF. The CDR3 bases are TGTGCCAGCAGGGAGGGACAGGGGCTCTCCTACGAGCAGTACTTC.

The rearrangement uses TRBV29-1 and TRBJ2-3; D is possibly TRBD2 (5 bases). The germline V gene has CDR1 SQVTM and CDR2 ANQGSEA. V gave up 3 bases and J gave up 3 bases, with 10 bases separating them. The CDR3 extends over 13 amino acids. In DNA form, the CDR3 reads TGCAGCGTTGATAGAGCGGCTACAGATACGCAGTATTTT. Translation: CSVDRAATDTQYF.

This clone was seen once. The chain couples TRBV30 to TRBJ1-1; D remains unclear. Looked up from germline, CDR1 is GTSNPN and CDR2 is SVGIG (reference sequence). With 0 bases removed from V and 8 bases from J, the gap between germline ends came to 7 bases. This CDR3 spans 11 amino acids. As DNA, the CDR3 is TGTGCCTGGAGTGTACTCTCGGAAGCTTTCTTT. It specifies CAWSVLSEAFF.

CDR3 in amino acids: CASSPPEGEAFF. The CDR3 coding sequence is TGTGCCAGCAGCCCACCCGAGGGTGAAGCTTTCTTT. The chain is built from TRBV7-6 and TRBJ1-1; the D is unclear. Germline V lookup: CDR1 SGHVS, CDR2 FNYEAQ. V was shortened by 5 bases and J by 7 bases, with 11 bases between the two germline ends. This CDR3 contains 12 residues.

This clone has more than one count but fewer than ten. The rearrangement links TRBV7-8 to TRBJ2-5; the match to TRBD1 covers 7 bases. The V gene's germline CDR1 is SGHVS and CDR2 FQNEAQ. The CDR3 is made up of 14 amino acids. The V segment lost 2 bases and the J segment 4 bases; nucleotides outside the gene matches: 4. The CDR3 spells CASSLQGVSETQYF. The CDR3 nucleotides are TGTGCCAGCAGCTTACAGGGGGTATCAGAGACCCAGTACTTC.

This chain connects TRBV5-4 to TRBJ1-3; D is perhaps TRBD1 (6 bases). The CDR3 has 14 amino acids. The V gene lost 5 bases and the J gene lost 2 bases, with 11 bases spanning the gap. The V gene's germline CDR1 is SGHNT and CDR2 YYREEE (reference sequence). The CDR3 loop reads CASSLQGTGNTIYF. In nucleotides, the CDR3 is TGTGCCAGCAGTCTACAGGGAACTGGAAACACCATATATTTT.

This clone was counted between two and nine times. This chain uses TRBV5-1 with TRBJ2-5, with D tentatively TRBD1 or TRBD2 (5 bases each). CDR1 and CDR2 from the germline V gene are SGHRS and YFSETQ. Deletions cut 0 bases from V and 4 bases from J, with 13 bases between. This CDR3 is 15 amino acids long. CDR3 residues: CASSLVSGALETQYF. DNA of the CDR3: TGCGCCAGCAGCTTGGTATCCGGGGCCTTAGAGACCCAGTACTTC. Based on the CDR3 plus reference TRBV5-1 and TRBJ2-5, the full variable domain is KAGVTQTPRYLIKTRGQQVTLSCSPISGHRSVSWYQQTPGQGLQFLFEYFSETQRNKGNFPGRFSGRQFSNSRSEMNVSTLELGDSALYLCASSLVSGALETQYFGPGTRLLVL.

V gene TRBV4-1 combines with J gene TRBJ1-1, with D possibly being TRBD1 (5 bases). Germline V gene data show CDR1 as MGHRA and CDR2 as YSYEKL. Deletions cut 3 bases from V and 0 bases from J, with 8 bases between. The CDR3 runs 14 residues. CDR3 loop: CASSQGLLNTEAFF. The CDR3 DNA is TGCGCCAGCAGCCAGGGACTTCTGAACACTGAAGCTTTCTTT.

This clone was seen a few times. This chain uses TRBV2 with TRBJ2-4, with D unresolved. Germline CDR1 reads SNHLY; CDR2 reads FYNNEI. The germline V and J ends were trimmed by 7 bases and 0 bases, with 16 bases remaining between them. This CDR3 spans 16 amino acids. The CDR3 sequence is CASTVLFLLAKNIQYF. The DNA for the CDR3 is TGTGCCAGCACGGTCCTCTTCCTGCTAGCCAAAAACATTCAGTACTTC. Filled out from reference TRBV2 and TRBJ2-4, the complete variable domain reads EPEVTQTPSHQVTQMGQEVILRCVPISNHLYFYWYRQILGQKVEFLVSFYNNEISEKSEIFDDQFSVERPDGSNFTLKIRSTKLEDSAMYFCASTVLFLLAKNIQYFGAGTRLSVL.

This clone was seen only once. The chain carries TRBV7-2 and TRBJ1-2; 7 nucleotides align to TRBD1. There are 14 residues in the CDR3. The germline CDR1 and CDR2 sequences are SGHTA and FQGNSA. The ends lost 4 bases at V and 2 bases at J; junction bases unmatched: 4. CDR3 coding DNA: TGTGCCAGCAGCTCTACGACAGGGAACTATGGCTACACCTTC. As protein: CASSSTTGNYGYTF.

The genes are TRBV19 and TRBJ2-2, with 12 bases fitting TRBD1. The V gene end was trimmed by 6 bases and the J gene end by 0 bases; junction bases not matched to a gene: 11. In germline, CDR1 is LNHDA, CDR2 SQIVND (reference sequence). CDR3 length equals 19 residues. The CDR3 region is CASRTTGTGGSPNTGELFF. Written as DNA, the CDR3 is TGTGCCAGTAGAACTACCGGGACAGGGGGCTCGCCGAACACCGGGGAGCTGTTTTTT.

The chain employs TRBV27 and TRBJ1-2; 8 bases fit TRBD1. The CDR3 runs 13 residues. V gave up 5 bases and J gave up 7 bases; unmatched junction bases: 6. Germline V CDR1 and CDR2: MNHEY, SMNVEV (reference sequence). CDR3 in amino acids: CASSPQGAGGYTF. The CDR3 DNA reads TGTGCCAGCAGTCCCCAGGGGGCGGGTGGCTACACCTTC.